These 21 T cell receptor beta chains were all obtained from the same sample, sequenced in a study of blood T cell repertoires in COVID-19. Sequenced by immunoSEQ multiplex PCR; TCRdb stores in-frame clones only, minus some. The sample carries 30,000 to 40,000 clones, 80% to 90% recorded once. The sequencing sample was made of peripheral blood. These receptors were collected from a man aged 60 to 75 with active COVID-19.

The chain couples TRBV11-2 to TRBJ2-3; no clear D gene. Germline-derived CDR1 and CDR2 are SGHAT and FQNNGV. V was shortened by 5 bases and J by 4 bases, with 10 bases between the two germline ends. There are 13 residues in the CDR3. The CDR3 DNA reads as TGTGCCAGCAGCACCAACTCGGCAGATACGCAGTATTTT. Its protein is CASSTNSADTQYF.

This clone was seen only once. The CDR3 spells CASSVGAGSSYNEQFF. CDR3 nucleotides: TGTGCCAGCAGCGTAGGGGCAGGAAGCTCCTACAATGAGCAGTTCTTC. The chain uses TRBV9 and TRBJ2-1; D remains unclear. V gave up 0 bases and J gave up 0 bases, with 10 bases separating them. CDR3 length: 16 amino acids. Germline-derived CDR1 and CDR2 are SGDLS and YYNGEE.

The table lists this clone with a count of one. This chain joins TRBV19 and TRBJ2-1, with 9 bases that match TRBD1. Germline CDR1 LNHDA, CDR2 SQIVND (reference sequence). The CDR3 spans 15 residues. V dropped 8 bases and J dropped 4; count of bases not matched to a gene: 9. CDR3 sequence: CASGRDREGYNEQFF. DNA for the CDR3: TGTGCCAGTGGGCGGGACAGGGAAGGATACAATGAGCAGTTCTTC. Full variable domain (missing parts from reference TRBV19 and TRBJ2-1): DGGITQSPKYLFRKEGQNVTLSCEQNLNHDAMYWYRQDPGQGLRLIYYSQIVNDFQKGDIAEGYSVSREKKESFPLTVTSAQKNPTAFYLCASGRDREGYNEQFFGPGTRLTVL.

This clone was observed a few times. This rearrangement joins TRBV4-2 to TRBJ1-1; 7 bases map to TRBD1. This CDR3 contains 15 residues. CDR1 and CDR2 (germline): LGHNA, YNFKEQ. The J segment lost 1 base and the V segment lost 4 bases, leaving 6 bases of the junction unmatched. The CDR3 spells CASSPRQGGNTEAFF. CDR3 DNA: TGTGCCAGCAGCCCCCGACAGGGAGGGAACACTGAAGCTTTCTTT.

The chain has TRBV7-9 and TRBJ2-1; TRBD2 matches at 13 bases. Germline lookup yields CDR1 SEHNR and CDR2 FQNEAQ (reference sequence). V lost 3 bases to trimming and J lost 0 bases; unmatched junction nucleotides: 5. This CDR3 has 18 residues. The CDR3 nucleotides read TGTGCCAGCAGCTTCGGGACTAGCGGGATTAACTCCTACAATGAGCAGTTCTTC. This translates into CASSFGTSGINSYNEQFF.

There are a few counts of this clone. This chain connects TRBV18 to TRBJ2-7; D may be TRBD2 (6 bases). Trimming removed 4 bases at V and 3 bases at J, with 22 bases between. In germline, CDR1 is KGHSH, CDR2 LQKENI. The CDR3 totals 17 residues. The CDR3 DNA is TGTGCCAGCTCACGTATAGCGGAGGCCTATCAAAACTACGAGCAGTACTTC. Amino acid sequence: CASSRIAEAYQNYEQYF.

The chain joins TRBV9 to TRBJ1-1; no clear D. V dropped 3 bases and J dropped 8 bases, with 20 bases sitting between them. CDR1 SGDLS and CDR2 YYNGEE come from the germline V gene. The CDR3 runs to 15 residues. The CDR3, as DNA: TGTGCCAGCAGCGGAGCCCCAGGCGGAGGGCGGGAAGCTTTCTTT. Translated: CASSGAPGGGREAFF. Looking up the rest from reference TRBV9 and TRBJ1-1 gives the full variable domain: DSGVTQTPKHLITATGQRVTLRCSPRSGDLSVYWYQQSLDQGLQFLIQYYNGEERAKGNILERFSAQQFPDLHSELNLSSLELGDSALYFCASSGAPGGGREAFFGQGTRLTVV.

This chain joins TRBV19 and TRBJ2-7; no clear D. Trimming took 4 bases from V and 2 from J, leaving 12 bases between them. The CDR3 runs 14 residues. Germline lookup yields CDR1 LNHDA and CDR2 SQIVND (reference sequence). The CDR3 is CASSTPSATYEQYF. The CDR3 bases are TGTGCCAGTAGTACCCCCTCCGCTACCTACGAGCAGTACTTC.

V gene TRBV18 combines with J gene TRBJ1-1; D remains unclear. CDR1 KGHSH and CDR2 LQKENI come from the germline V gene. The CDR3 runs to 14 residues. With 0 bases removed from V and 3 bases from J, the gap between germline ends came to 8 bases. In DNA form, the CDR3 reads TGTGCCAGCTCACCACCGTATACGGACACTGAAGCTTTCTTT. This codes for CASSPPYTDTEAFF. Together with reference TRBV18 and TRBJ1-1, the CDR3 gives the full variable domain: NAGVMQNPRHLVRRRGQEARLRCSPMKGHSHVYWYRQLPEEGLKFMVYLQKENIIDESGMPKERFSAEFPKEGPSILRIQQVVRGDSAAYFCASSPPYTDTEAFFGQGTRLTVV.

The J gene is TRBJ2-3, the V gene TRBV28; 16 bases are a match to TRBD2. Germline CDR1 is MDHEN and CDR2 is SYDVKM. CDR3 size: 17 residues. V lost 3 bases, J lost 6 bases, and 6 bases stayed unmatched. The CDR3 region has the DNA TGTGCCAGCAGTTTGAGGGGACTAGCGGGAGGGCCGGATACGCAGTATTTT. This codes for CASSLRGLAGGPDTQYF.

The J gene is TRBJ1-2, the V gene TRBV5-4; 7 bases fit TRBD1. The CDR3 contains 14 residues. After removal of 4 bases from V and 4 bases from J, the junction contained 7 bases not matched to a gene. The germline V gene has CDR1 SGHNT and CDR2 YYREEE (reference sequence). CDR3 bases: TGTGCCAGCAGCAAAGGACAGGCGAGCTATGGCTACACCTTC. Translating gives CASSKGQASYGYTF.

V gene TRBV20-1 combines with J gene TRBJ2-1, with D maybe TRBD2 (6 bases). The CDR3 is made up of 11 amino acids. Trimming shortened V by 6 bases and J by 9 bases, and 12 bases separated the two germline ends. Germline V gene data show CDR1 as DFQATT and CDR2 as SNEGSKA (reference sequence). In nucleotides, the CDR3 is TGCAGTGCAGGAGGGGTCGGTGAGCAGTTCTTC. Protein: CSAGGVGEQFF.

The chain combines TRBV23-1 with TRBJ2-7, with 16 positions matching TRBD2. TRBV23-1 is annotated as an ORF whose role is uncertain. The CDR3 spans 19 residues. V lost 7 bases, J lost 4 bases, and 16 bases stayed unmatched. CDR3 bases: TGCGCCAGCACATCCGATGGGACTAGCGGGAGGGCCGGGTCTTACGAGCAGTACTTC. Protein sequence: CASTSDGTSGRAGSYEQYF.

The chain uses TRBV15 and TRBJ2-3, with 13 bases matching TRBD2. Germline V gene sequence: CDR1 LNHNV, CDR2 YYDKDF (reference sequence). With 3 bases clipped from V and 4 bases from J, the junction kept 7 bases outside the gene matches. The CDR3 totals 17 residues. The CDR3 region has the DNA TGTGCCACCAGCAGGGGGGCACTAGCGGGAGGGGCAGATACGCAGTATTTT. Its translation is CATSRGALAGGADTQYF.

The rearrangement links TRBV27 to TRBJ2-3; D is uncertain. Germline V lookup: CDR1 MNHEY, CDR2 SMNVEV (reference sequence). V was trimmed by 2 bases and J by 1 base, leaving 13 bases between them. The CDR3 runs to 16 residues. Here the CDR3 DNA reads TGTGCCAGCAGTTTAGGCCCCAACCAACGCACAGATACGCAGTATTTT. Its protein product is CASSLGPNQRTDTQYF.

This CDR3 is CASSTGVGAFF. The CDR3 DNA is TGTGCCAGCAGCACAGGGGTAGGAGCTTTCTTT. The J gene is TRBJ1-1, the V gene TRBV7-9, with TRBD1 identical over 7 bases. The CDR3 totals 11 residues. V was pared by 5 bases and J by 10 bases, with 4 bases of the junction left unmatched. CDR1 SEHNR and CDR2 FQNEAQ come from the germline V gene (reference sequence). Together with reference TRBV7-9 and TRBJ1-1, the CDR3 gives the full variable domain: DTGVSQNPRHKITKRGQNVTFRCDPISEHNRLYWYRQTLGQGPEFLTYFQNEAQLEKSRLLSDRFSAERPKGSFSTLEIQRTEQGDSAMYLCASSTGVGAFFGQGTRLTVV.

The V gene is TRBV19, the J gene TRBJ2-3, with 10 nucleotides matching TRBD1. CDR3 size: 14 residues. The junction had 7 bases not matched to a gene; V was cut back by 5 bases and J by 8 bases. Germline V gene lookup returns CDR1 LNHDA and CDR2 SQIVND (reference sequence). The CDR3 bases are TGTGCCAGTAGTCCCGGGACAGGGGTGGGTACGCAGTATTTT. Protein product: CASSPGTGVGTQYF.

The chain joins TRBV14 to TRBJ2-7; 7 bases are a match to TRBD2. J was trimmed by 0 bases and V by 1 base; bases with no gene match: 3. The germline gives CDR1 SGHDN, CDR2 FVKESK. This CDR3 is built from 15 residues. CDR3 sequence (DNA): TGTGCCAGCAGCCAAGGATCTAGCGGCTCCTACGAGCAGTACTTC. Protein: CASSQGSSGSYEQYF.

This chain connects TRBV7-9 to TRBJ2-1; 8 bases are a match to TRBD2. Germline lookup yields CDR1 SEHNR and CDR2 FQNEAQ (reference sequence). V shed 0 bases, J shed 4 bases, and the junction held 5 bases outside the gene matches. CDR3 length: 16 amino acids. The CDR3 loop is CASSLARGAGYNEQFF. Written as DNA, the CDR3 is TGTGCCAGCAGCTTAGCGCGGGGGGCGGGGTACAATGAGCAGTTCTTC. Supplemented by reference TRBV7-9 and TRBJ2-1, the full variable domain reads DTGVSQNPRHKITKRGQNVTFRCDPISEHNRLYWYRQTLGQGPEFLTYFQNEAQLEKSRLLSDRFSAERPKGSFSTLEIQRTEQGDSAMYLCASSLARGAGYNEQFFGPGTRLTVL.

The chain is built from TRBV4-2 and TRBJ2-4, with TRBD1 matching 7 bases. The CDR3 has 16 amino acids. The V and J ends lost 2 bases and 9 bases, in that order; junction bases with no gene match: 13. Germline values: CDR1 LGHNA, CDR2 YNFKEQ. The CDR3 DNA reads TGTGCCAGCAGCCAACAAACCGGGACAGTGGATATCATTCAGTACTTC. It is translated as CASSQQTGTVDIIQYF.

The chain uses TRBV19 and TRBJ2-2; 7 bases match TRBD1. J lost 7 bases, V lost 6 bases, and 11 bases had no gene match. In germline, CDR1 is LNHDA, CDR2 SQIVND (reference sequence). The CDR3 runs to 15 residues. CDR3 sequence (DNA): TGTGCCAGTAGGGCCTTAACAGGGGTGAGCGGGGAGCTGTTTTTT. It encodes CASRALTGVSGELFF. The full variable domain, rest sourced from reference TRBV19 and TRBJ2-2, is DGGITQSPKYLFRKEGQNVTLSCEQNLNHDAMYWYRQDPGQGLRLIYYSQIVNDFQKGDIAEGYSVSREKKESFPLTVTSAQKNPTAFYLCASRALTGVSGELFFGEGSRLTVL.